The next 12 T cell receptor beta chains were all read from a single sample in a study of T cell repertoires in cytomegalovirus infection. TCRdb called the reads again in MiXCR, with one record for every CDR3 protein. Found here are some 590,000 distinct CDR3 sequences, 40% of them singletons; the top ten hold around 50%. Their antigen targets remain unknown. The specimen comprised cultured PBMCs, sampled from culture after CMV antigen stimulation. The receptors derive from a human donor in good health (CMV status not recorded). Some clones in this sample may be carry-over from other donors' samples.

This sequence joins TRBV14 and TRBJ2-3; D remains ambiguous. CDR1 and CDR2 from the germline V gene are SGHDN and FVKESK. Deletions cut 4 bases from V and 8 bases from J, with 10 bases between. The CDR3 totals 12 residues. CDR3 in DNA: TGTGCCAGCAGCCCTTCTTGGGGTACGCAGTATTTT. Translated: CASSPSWGTQYF.

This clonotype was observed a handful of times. The CDR3 sequence is CAWSWGYEQYF. As DNA, the CDR3 is TGTGCCTGGAGTTGGGGCTACGAGCAGTACTTC. The rearrangement links TRBV30 to TRBJ2-7; D is unclear. Germline V lookup: CDR1 GTSNPN, CDR2 SVGIG (reference sequence). This CDR3 is 11 amino acids long. Trimming took off 2 bases at V and 3 bases at J, with 5 bases between the two ends.

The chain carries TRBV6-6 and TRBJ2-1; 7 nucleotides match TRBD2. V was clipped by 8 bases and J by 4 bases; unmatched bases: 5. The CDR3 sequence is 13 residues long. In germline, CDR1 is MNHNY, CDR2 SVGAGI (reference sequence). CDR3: CASSAGEYNEQFF. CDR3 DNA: TGTGCCAGCTCGGCGGGGGAGTACAATGAGCAGTTCTTC.

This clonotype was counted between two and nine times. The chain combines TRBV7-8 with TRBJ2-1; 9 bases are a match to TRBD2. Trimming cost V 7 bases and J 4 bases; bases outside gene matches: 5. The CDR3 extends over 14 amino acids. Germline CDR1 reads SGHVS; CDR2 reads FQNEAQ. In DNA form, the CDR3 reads TGTGCCAGCATCCTAGCGGGGAGATACAATGAGCAGTTCTTC. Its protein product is CASILAGRYNEQFF.

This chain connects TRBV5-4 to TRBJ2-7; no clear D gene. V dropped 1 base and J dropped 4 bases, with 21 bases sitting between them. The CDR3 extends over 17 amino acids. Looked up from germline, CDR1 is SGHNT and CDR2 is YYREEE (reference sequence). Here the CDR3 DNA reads TGTGCCAGCAGCTTGATAAACGTCCCCGCCGGCCTATACGAGCAGTACTTC. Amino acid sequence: CASSLINVPAGLYEQYF.

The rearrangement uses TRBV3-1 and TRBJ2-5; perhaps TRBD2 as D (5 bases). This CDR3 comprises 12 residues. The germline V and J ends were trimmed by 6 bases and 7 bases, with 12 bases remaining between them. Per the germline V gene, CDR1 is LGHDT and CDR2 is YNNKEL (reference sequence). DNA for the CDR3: TGTGCCAGCAGTCAGCGAAGCGGGACCCAGTACTTC. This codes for CASSQRSGTQYF.

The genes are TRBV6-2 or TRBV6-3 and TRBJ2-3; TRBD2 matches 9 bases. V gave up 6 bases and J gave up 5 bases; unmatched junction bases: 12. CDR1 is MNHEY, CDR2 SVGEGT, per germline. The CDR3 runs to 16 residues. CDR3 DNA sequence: TGTGCCAGCAGCTTTCTAGCGGGACCATTCGGAGATACGCAGTATTTT. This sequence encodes CASSFLAGPFGDTQYF.

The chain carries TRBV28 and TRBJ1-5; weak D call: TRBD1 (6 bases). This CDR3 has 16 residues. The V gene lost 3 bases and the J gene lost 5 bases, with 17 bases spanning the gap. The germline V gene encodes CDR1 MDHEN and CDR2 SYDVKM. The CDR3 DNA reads TGTGCCAGCAGTTTTGGGCCCCGGGACATCTATCAGCCCCAGCATTTT. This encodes CASSFGPRDIYQPQHF.

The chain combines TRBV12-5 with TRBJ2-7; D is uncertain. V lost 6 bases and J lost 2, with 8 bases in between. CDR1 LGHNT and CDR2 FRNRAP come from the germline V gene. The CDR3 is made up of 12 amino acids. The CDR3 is CASGPGPYEQYF. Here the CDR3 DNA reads TGTGCTAGTGGCCCCGGACCCTACGAGCAGTACTTC. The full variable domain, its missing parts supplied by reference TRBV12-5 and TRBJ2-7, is DARVTQTPRHKVTEMGQEVTMRCQPILGHNTVFWYRQTMMQGLELLAYFRNRAPLDDSGMPKDRFSAEMPDATLATLKIQPSEPRDSAVYFCASGPGPYEQYFGPGTRLTVT.

The CDR3 loop reads CASRETSNEQFF. The CDR3, as DNA: TGTGCCAGCAGGGAAACTAGCAATGAGCAGTTCTTC. The genes are TRBV12-3 or TRBV12-4 and TRBJ2-1, with TRBD2 as a possible D gene (5 bases). The V and J ends lost 6 bases and 6 bases respectively, with 9 bases between them. The length of the CDR3 is 12 residues.

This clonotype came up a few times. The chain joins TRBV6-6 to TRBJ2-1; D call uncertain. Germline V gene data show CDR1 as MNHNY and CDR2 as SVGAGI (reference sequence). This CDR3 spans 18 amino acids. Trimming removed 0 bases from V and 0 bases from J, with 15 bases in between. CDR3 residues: CASSYSALAGSSYNEQFF. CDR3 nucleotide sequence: TGTGCCAGCAGTTACTCCGCCCTGGCTGGAAGCTCCTACAATGAGCAGTTCTTC.

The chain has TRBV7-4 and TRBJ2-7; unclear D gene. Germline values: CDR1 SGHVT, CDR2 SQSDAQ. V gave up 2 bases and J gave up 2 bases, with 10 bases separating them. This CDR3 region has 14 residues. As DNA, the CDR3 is TGTGCCAGCAGCTTACCCGGGCCTACCTACGAGCAGTACTTC. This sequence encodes CASSLPGPTYEQYF. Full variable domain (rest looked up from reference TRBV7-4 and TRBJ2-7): GAGVSQSPRYKVAKRGRDVALRCDSISGHVTLYWYRQTLGQGSEVLTYSQSDAQRDKSGRPSGRFSAERPERSVSTLKIQRTEQGDSAVYLCASSLPGPTYEQYFGPGTRLTVT.